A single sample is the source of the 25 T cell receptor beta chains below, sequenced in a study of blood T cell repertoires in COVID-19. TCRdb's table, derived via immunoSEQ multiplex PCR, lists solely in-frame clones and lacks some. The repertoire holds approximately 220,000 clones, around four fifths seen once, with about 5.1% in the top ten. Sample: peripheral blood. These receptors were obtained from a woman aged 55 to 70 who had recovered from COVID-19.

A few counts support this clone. This CDR3 is CASSFQGAGGNTIYF. CDR3 DNA: TGTGCCAGCAGCTTTCAGGGGGCTGGTGGAAACACCATATATTTT. The chain has TRBV13 and TRBJ1-3; 8 bases are shared with TRBD1. Trimming cost V 3 bases and J 3 bases; bases outside gene matches: 4. This CDR3 is 15 amino acids long. Germline V gene lookup returns CDR1 PRHDT and CDR2 FYEKMQ (reference sequence).

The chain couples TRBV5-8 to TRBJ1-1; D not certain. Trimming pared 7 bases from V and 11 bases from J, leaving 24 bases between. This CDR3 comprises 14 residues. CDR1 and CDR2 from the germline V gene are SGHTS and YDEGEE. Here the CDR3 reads CASGRGVLIEEAFF. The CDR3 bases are TGTGCCAGCGGCCGCGGGGTTCTTATCGAGGAGGCTTTCTTT.

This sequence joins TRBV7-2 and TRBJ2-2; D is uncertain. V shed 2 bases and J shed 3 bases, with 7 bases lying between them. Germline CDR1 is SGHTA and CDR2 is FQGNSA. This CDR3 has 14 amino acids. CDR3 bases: TGTGCCAGCAGCTTAAACGGGTACACCGGGGAGCTGTTTTTT. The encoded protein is CASSLNGYTGELFF.

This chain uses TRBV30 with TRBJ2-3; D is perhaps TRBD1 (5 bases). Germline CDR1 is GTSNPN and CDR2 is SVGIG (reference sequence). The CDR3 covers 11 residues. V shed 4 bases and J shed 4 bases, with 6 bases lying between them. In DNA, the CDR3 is TGTGCCTGGACAGGGTCAGATACGCAGTATTTT. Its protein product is CAWTGSDTQYF.

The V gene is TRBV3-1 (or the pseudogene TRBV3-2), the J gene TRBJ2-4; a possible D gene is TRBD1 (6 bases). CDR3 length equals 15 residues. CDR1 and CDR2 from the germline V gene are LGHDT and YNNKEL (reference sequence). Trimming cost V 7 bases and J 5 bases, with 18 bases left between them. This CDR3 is CASTQGRTRQNIQYF. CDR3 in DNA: TGTGCCAGCACGCAGGGGCGGACACGCCAAAACATTCAGTACTTC.

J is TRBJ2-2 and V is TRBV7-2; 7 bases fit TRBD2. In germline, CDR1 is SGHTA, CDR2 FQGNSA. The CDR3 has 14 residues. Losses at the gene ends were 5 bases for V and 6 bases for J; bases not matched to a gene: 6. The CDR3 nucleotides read TGTGCCAGCAGCCCCCGACTAGCCGCCGGGGAGCTGTTTTTT. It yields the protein CASSPRLAAGELFF.

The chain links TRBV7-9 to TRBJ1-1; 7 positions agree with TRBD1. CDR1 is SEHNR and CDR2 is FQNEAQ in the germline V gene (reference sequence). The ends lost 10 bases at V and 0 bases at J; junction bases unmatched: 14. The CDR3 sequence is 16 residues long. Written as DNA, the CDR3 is TGTGCCACCCGACCGAGACAGGGCAGCTTGAACACTGAAGCTTTCTTT. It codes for CATRPRQGSLNTEAFF.

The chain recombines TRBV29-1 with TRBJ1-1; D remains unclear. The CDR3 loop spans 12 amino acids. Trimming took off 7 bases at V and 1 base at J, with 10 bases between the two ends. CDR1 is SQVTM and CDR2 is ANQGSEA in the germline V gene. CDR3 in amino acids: CSAGRENTEAFF. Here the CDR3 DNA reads TGCAGCGCCGGACGGGAGAACACTGAAGCTTTCTTT.

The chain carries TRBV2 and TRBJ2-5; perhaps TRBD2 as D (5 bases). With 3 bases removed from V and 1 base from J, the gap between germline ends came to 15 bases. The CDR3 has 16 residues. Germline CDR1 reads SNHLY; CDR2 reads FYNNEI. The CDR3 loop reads CASSDRIGLVQETQYF. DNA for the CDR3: TGTGCCAGCAGTGACAGAATAGGACTGGTCCAAGAGACCCAGTACTTC.

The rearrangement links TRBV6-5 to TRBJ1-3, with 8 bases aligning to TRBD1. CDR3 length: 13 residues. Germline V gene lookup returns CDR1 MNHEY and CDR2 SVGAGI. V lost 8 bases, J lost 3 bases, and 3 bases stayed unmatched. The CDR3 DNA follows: TGTGCCAGCGCCAGGGGGCTTGGAAACACCATATATTTT. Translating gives CASARGLGNTIYF.

In DNA, the CDR3 is TGTGCCAGCAGCCTATTGACAGTTTCCAATCAGCCCCAGCATTTT. It is translated as CASSLLTVSNQPQHF. This chain joins TRBV5-6 and TRBJ1-5; possible D gene TRBD1, 5 bases. This CDR3 comprises 15 residues. CDR1 and CDR2 (germline): SGHDT, YYEEEE. Between the trimmed V and J ends, which lost 4 bases and 3 bases, there was a span of 14 bases.

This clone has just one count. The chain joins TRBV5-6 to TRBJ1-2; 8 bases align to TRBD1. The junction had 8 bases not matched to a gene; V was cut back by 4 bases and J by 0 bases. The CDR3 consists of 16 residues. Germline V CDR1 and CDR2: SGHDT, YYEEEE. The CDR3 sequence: CASSPGTGASNYGYTF. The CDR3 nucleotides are TGTGCCAGCAGCCCCGGGACAGGAGCATCTAACTATGGCTACACCTTC.

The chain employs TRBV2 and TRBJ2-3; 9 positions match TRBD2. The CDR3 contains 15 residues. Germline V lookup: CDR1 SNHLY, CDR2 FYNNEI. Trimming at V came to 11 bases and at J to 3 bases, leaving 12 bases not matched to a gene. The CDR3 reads CASKRSGLATDTQYF. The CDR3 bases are TGTGCCTCAAAGAGATCCGGACTAGCGACAGATACGCAGTATTTT.

The CDR3 DNA reads TGTGCCAGCAGCCCGATTAGCGGTGTCAGAGGCTACACCTTC. This sequence encodes CASSPISGVRGYTF. V usage is TRBV3-1 (or the pseudogene TRBV3-2) and J usage is TRBJ1-2, with D hard to call. V was cut by 4 bases and J by 8 bases, with 17 bases left in between. Germline V gene sequence: CDR1 LGHDT, CDR2 YNNKEL (reference sequence). CDR3 size: 14 residues.

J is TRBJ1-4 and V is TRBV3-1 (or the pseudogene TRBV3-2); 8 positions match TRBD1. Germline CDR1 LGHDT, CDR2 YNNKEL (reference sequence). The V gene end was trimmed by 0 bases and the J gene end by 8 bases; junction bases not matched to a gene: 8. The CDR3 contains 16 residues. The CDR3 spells CASSQDRDRGGEKLFF. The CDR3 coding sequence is TGTGCCAGCAGCCAAGATCGAGACAGGGGAGGGGAAAAACTGTTTTTT.

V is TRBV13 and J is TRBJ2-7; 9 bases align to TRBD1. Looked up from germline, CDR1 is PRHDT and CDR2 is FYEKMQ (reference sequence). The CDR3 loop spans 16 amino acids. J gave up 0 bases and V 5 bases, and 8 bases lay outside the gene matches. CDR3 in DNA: TGTGCCAGCAGCGCCACAGGGGGCAAGAGCTCCTACGAGCAGTACTTC. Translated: CASSATGGKSSYEQYF.

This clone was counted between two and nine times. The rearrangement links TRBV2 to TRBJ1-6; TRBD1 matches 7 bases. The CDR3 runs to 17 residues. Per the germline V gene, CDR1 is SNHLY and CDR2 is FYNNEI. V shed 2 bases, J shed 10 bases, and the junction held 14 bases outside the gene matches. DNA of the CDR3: TGTGCCAGCAGTGAAACACCCGGACAGGCGAACTTATCACCCCTCCACTTT. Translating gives CASSETPGQANLSPLHF.

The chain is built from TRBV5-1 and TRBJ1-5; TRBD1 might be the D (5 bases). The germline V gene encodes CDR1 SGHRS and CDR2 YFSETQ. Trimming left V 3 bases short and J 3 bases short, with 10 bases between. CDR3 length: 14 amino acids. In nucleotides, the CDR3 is TGCGCCAGCAGCTCCGGGGGTTCCAATCAGCCCCAGCATTTT. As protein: CASSSGGSNQPQHF.

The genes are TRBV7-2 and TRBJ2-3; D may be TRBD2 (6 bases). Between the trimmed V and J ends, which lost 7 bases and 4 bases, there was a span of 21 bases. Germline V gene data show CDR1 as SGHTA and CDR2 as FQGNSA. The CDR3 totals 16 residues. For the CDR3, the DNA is TGTGCCAGCACCCTACCGAGGAGGGCGGTCGCAGATACGCAGTATTTT. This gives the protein CASTLPRRAVADTQYF.

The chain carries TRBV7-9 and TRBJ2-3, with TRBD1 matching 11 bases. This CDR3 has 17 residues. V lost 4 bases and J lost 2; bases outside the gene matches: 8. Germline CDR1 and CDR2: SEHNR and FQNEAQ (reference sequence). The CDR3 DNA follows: TGTGCCAGCAGCTCAGGGCCGGGACAGGGGGACACAGATACGCAGTATTTT. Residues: CASSSGPGQGDTDTQYF.

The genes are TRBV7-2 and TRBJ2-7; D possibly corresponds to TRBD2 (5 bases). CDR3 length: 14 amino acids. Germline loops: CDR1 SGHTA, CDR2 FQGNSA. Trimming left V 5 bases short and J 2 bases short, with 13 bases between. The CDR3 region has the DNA TGTGCCAGCAGCCCAGAAGGACTGCCCTACGAGCAGTACTTC. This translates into CASSPEGLPYEQYF.

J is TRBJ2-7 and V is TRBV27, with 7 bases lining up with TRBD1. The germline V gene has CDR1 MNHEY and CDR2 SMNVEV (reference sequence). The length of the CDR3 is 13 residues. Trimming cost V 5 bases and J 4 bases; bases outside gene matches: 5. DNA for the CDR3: TGTGCCAGCAGTCGGGACAGAAATTACGAGCAGTACTTC. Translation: CASSRDRNYEQYF.

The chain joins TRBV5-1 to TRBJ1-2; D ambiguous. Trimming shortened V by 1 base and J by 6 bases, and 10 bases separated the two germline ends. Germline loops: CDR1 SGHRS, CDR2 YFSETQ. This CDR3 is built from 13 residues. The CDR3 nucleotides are TGCGCCAGCAGCTTGAGTCAGATGCATGGCTACACCTTC. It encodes CASSLSQMHGYTF. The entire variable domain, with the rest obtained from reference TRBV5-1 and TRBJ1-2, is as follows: KAGVTQTPRYLIKTRGQQVTLSCSPISGHRSVSWYQQTPGQGLQFLFEYFSETQRNKGNFPGRFSGRQFSNSRSEMNVSTLELGDSALYLCASSLSQMHGYTFGSGTRLTVV.

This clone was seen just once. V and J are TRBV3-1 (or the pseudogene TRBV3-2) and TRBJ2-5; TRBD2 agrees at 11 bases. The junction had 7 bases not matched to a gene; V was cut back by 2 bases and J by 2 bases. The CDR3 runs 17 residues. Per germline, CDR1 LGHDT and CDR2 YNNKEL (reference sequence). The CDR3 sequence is CASSQRGLAGGQETQYF. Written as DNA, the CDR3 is TGTGCCAGCAGCCAAAGAGGGCTAGCGGGGGGACAAGAGACCCAGTACTTC.

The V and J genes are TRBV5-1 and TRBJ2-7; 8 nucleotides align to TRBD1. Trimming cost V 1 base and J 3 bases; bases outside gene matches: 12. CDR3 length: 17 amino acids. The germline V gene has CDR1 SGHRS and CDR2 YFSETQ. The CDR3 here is CASSLRSSTGGNYEQYF. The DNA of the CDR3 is TGCGCCAGCAGCTTGAGGTCGAGCACAGGGGGAAACTACGAGCAGTACTTC.